Listed below are T cell receptor beta chains from one sample, sequenced in a study of blood T cell repertoires in COVID-19. Using immunoSEQ multiplex PCR, the repertoire was profiled, and TCRdb retains in-frame clones only, with some absent. The profile shows approximately 190,000 clones, around 83% of them singletons. Sequencing was carried out using peripheral blood. These receptor sequences come from a woman between 35 and 50 years old with acute or convalescent COVID-19. Both conserved end residues are part of each CDR3. Each record gives: V gene, clone size, J gene, CDR3 length, D gene, CDR3 protein, CDR3 DNA. The D gene is left open where the match is weak. Not every row has a clone size; where given, it reads once, few, many or a size class.

>TRBV6-1|-|TRBJ1-2|16|-
CASSVGGGEGGYGYTF
TGTGCCAGCAGTGTTGGAGGGGGGGAAGGAGGCTATGGCTACACCTTC
>TRBV7-9|-|TRBJ2-6|17|TRBD1
CASSLATGAPGANVLTF
TGTGCCAGCAGCTTAGCGACAGGGGCTCCTGGGGCCAACGTCCTGACTTTC
>TRBV6-8|-|TRBJ1-5|19|TRBD1
CASSYSTRQGLCGNQPQHF
TGTGCCAGCAGTTACTCCACGAGACAGGGGCTGTGTGGCAATCAGCCCCAGCATTTT
>TRBV6-6|few|TRBJ1-1|13|-
CASSYSTRPEAFF
TGTGCCAGCAGTTACTCGACTAGGCCTGAAGCTTTCTTT
>TRBV5-8|-|TRBJ2-3|14|-
CASSFFEGTDTQYF
TGTGCCAGCAGCTTTTTCGAGGGCACAGATACGCAGTATTTT
>TRBV28|-|TRBJ2-2|18|-
CASIIVSPSTRDTGELFF
TGTGCCAGCATCATAGTAAGTCCATCGACTAGGGACACCGGGGAGCTGTTTTTT
>TRBV7-3|-|TRBJ2-7|15|-
CASSLGYGEYYEQYF
TGTGCCAGCAGCTTAGGTTACGGGGAGTACTACGAGCAGTACTTC
>TRBV10-3|-|TRBJ2-2|18|TRBD1
CAISGTGKTRENTGELFF
TGTGCCATCAGCGGGACAGGGAAAACCAGAGAAAACACCGGGGAGCTGTTTTTT
>TRBV23-1|-|TRBJ1-2|16|-
CATPIKWAGESYGYTF
TGCGCCACCCCTATTAAATGGGCAGGGGAGTCCTATGGCTACACCTTC
>TRBV5-6|-|TRBJ1-2|15|-
CASSAVALRRDGYTF
TGTGCCAGCAGCGCCGTTGCCCTCCGCCGGGATGGCTACACCTTC
>TRBV9|-|TRBJ2-3|16|TRBD2
CASTRGSGVSTDTQYF
TGTGCCAGCACCCGGGGTAGCGGGGTGAGCACAGATACGCAGTATTTT
>TRBV6-5|-|TRBJ2-1|13|TRBD2
CARGTRGYNEQFF
TGTGCCAGGGGGACTAGGGGGTACAATGAGCAGTTCTTC
>TRBV30|once|TRBJ1-2|15|-
CAWVRPRGGADGYTF
TGTGCCTGGGTTAGGCCCAGAGGGGGGGCAGACGGCTACACCTTC
>TRBV5-1|-|TRBJ1-5|15|TRBD1
CASSLGQGAGQPQHF
TGCGCCAGCAGCTTGGGGCAGGGGGCGGGTCAGCCCCAGCATTTT
>TRBV9|-|TRBJ2-1|14|TRBD2
CASSTSGGGGEQFF
TGTGCCAGCAGCACGTCTGGCGGGGGGGGTGAGCAGTTCTTC
>TRBV5-4|-|TRBJ2-2|15|TRBD2
CASSPRGAVTGELFF
TGTGCCAGCAGCCCGCGGGGGGCCGTGACCGGGGAGCTGTTTTTT
>TRBV15|-|TRBJ2-5|14|TRBD2
CATSRDQGGETQYF
TGTGCCACCAGCAGAGATCAGGGAGGGGAGACCCAGTACTTC
>TRBV10-3|once|TRBJ1-1|16|TRBD1
CAISERTGGMNTEAFF
TGTGCCATCAGTGAAAGGACAGGGGGCATGAACACTGAAGCTTTCTTT
>TRBV19|-|TRBJ2-1|15|-
CASSILGPSYNEQFF
TGTGCCAGTAGTATCTTGGGGCCCTCCTACAATGAGCAGTTCTTC
>TRBV4-1|-|TRBJ2-3|15|TRBD2
CASSWEGRQTDTQYF
TGCGCCAGCAGCTGGGAGGGCAGGCAGACAGATACGCAGTATTTT
>TRBV6-5|-|TRBJ1-6|13|-
CASRSSGGSPLHF
TGTGCCAGCAGGTCCTCGGGGGGTTCACCCCTCCACTTT
>TRBV6-5|-|TRBJ2-5|13|TRBD1
CASSYHRGETQYF
TGTGCCAGCAGTTACCACAGGGGTGAGACCCAGTACTTC
>TRBV5-4|-|TRBJ2-3|13|-
CASSPYFEDTQYF
TGTGCCAGCAGCCCCTATTTTGAGGATACGCAGTATTTT